This is a list of T cell receptor beta chains from one sample in a study of T cell responses to AZD1222 COVID-19 vaccine. Measured with immunoSEQ multiplex PCR; TCRdb has only the in-frame clones, and not every one. Found here are about 150,000 clones, less than 95% of them singletons; the top ten hold about 7.5%. The specimen comprised peripheral blood, sampled 28 days after the second dose of the MenACWY control vaccine. The receptors were gathered from an adult who received the MenACWY meningococcal vaccine as a control. The CDR3 runs from the conserved cysteine through the conserved F or W. Fields, in order: D gene, V gene, clone size, J gene, CDR3 DNA, CDR3 protein. D genes are given only for firm matches. Only part of the rows carry a size: once, few, many, or a class if the clone is expanded.

D gene: NA
V gene: TRBV18
clone size: NA
J gene: TRBJ1-5
CDR3 DNA: TGTGCCAGCTCATCGGGAGGGAATAGCAATCAGCCCCAGCATTTT
CDR3 protein: CASSSGGNSNQPQHF

D gene: TRBD1
V gene: TRBV5-4
clone size: NA
J gene: TRBJ2-6
CDR3 DNA: TGTGCCAGCACTAAGAACGGACAGGGTACATCTGGGGCCAACGTCCTGACTTTC
CDR3 protein: CASTKNGQGTSGANVLTF

D gene: NA
V gene: TRBV2
clone size: NA
J gene: TRBJ1-4
CDR3 DNA: TGTGCCAGCAGTGAATTTGACAGTGTGTTTTTT
CDR3 protein: CASSEFDSVFF

D gene: TRBD2
V gene: TRBV6-5
clone size: NA
J gene: TRBJ2-5
CDR3 DNA: TGTGCCAGCAGCCGGACTAGCGGGTCCCAAGAGACCCAGTACTTC
CDR3 protein: CASSRTSGSQETQYF

D gene: NA
V gene: TRBV5-1
clone size: NA
J gene: TRBJ2-1
CDR3 DNA: TGCGCCAGCAGCTTGGACCGGGGTAATGAGCAGTTCTTC
CDR3 protein: CASSLDRGNEQFF

D gene: NA
V gene: TRBV15
clone size: NA
J gene: TRBJ1-1
CDR3 DNA: TGTGCCACCAGTCGTCAGCAAAACACTGAAGCTTTCTTT
CDR3 protein: CATSRQQNTEAFF

D gene: TRBD2
V gene: TRBV7-9
clone size: NA
J gene: TRBJ2-7
CDR3 DNA: TGTGCCAGCAGCTGGACTAGCGGGCGAGCCTACGAGCAGTACTTC
CDR3 protein: CASSWTSGRAYEQYF

D gene: TRBD2
V gene: TRBV5-5
clone size: NA
J gene: TRBJ2-3
CDR3 DNA: TGTGCCAGCAGTCCGGGGGGAAGCACAGATACGCAGTATTTT
CDR3 protein: CASSPGGSTDTQYF

D gene: NA
V gene: TRBV30
clone size: NA
J gene: TRBJ1-6
CDR3 DNA: TGTGCCTGGAGTGTACAGTTGGGGGGTACACCCCTCCACTTT
CDR3 protein: CAWSVQLGGTPLHF

D gene: NA
V gene: TRBV28
clone size: NA
J gene: TRBJ1-3
CDR3 DNA: TGTGCCAGCAGTTTATATCAGTCCTCTGGAAACACCATATATTTT
CDR3 protein: CASSLYQSSGNTIYF

D gene: NA
V gene: TRBV6-2/TRBV6-3
clone size: NA
J gene: TRBJ1-2
CDR3 DNA: TGTGCCAGCAGTTACGAGGGCCGAGCTAACTATGGCTACACCTTC
CDR3 protein: CASSYEGRANYGYTF

D gene: TRBD2
V gene: TRBV13
clone size: NA
J gene: TRBJ2-1
CDR3 DNA: TGTGCCAGCAGCCTGGGGACTAGCGGCTACAATGAGCAGTTCTTC
CDR3 protein: CASSLGTSGYNEQFF

D gene: NA
V gene: TRBV5-1
clone size: once
J gene: TRBJ2-7
CDR3 DNA: TGCGCCAGCAGCTTGGAAGGGATGGGTTACGAGCAGTACTTC
CDR3 protein: CASSLEGMGYEQYF

D gene: TRBD2
V gene: TRBV7-2
clone size: NA
J gene: TRBJ2-7
CDR3 DNA: TGTGCCAGCAGCTTAACCGGGGCCACTAGCGTCTCCTACGAGCAGTACTTC
CDR3 protein: CASSLTGATSVSYEQYF

D gene: TRBD1
V gene: TRBV2
clone size: NA
J gene: TRBJ1-4
CDR3 DNA: TGTGCCAGCAGGGACAGGGGGCGAGGTGAAAAACTGTTTTTT
CDR3 protein: CASRDRGRGEKLFF

D gene: NA
V gene: TRBV7-2
clone size: NA
J gene: TRBJ2-4
CDR3 DNA: TGTGCCAGCAGCTTAGCTCGGGCGCGCGTAACAAACATTCAGTACTTC
CDR3 protein: CASSLARARVTNIQYF

D gene: TRBD1
V gene: TRBV10-1
clone size: NA
J gene: TRBJ1-4
CDR3 DNA: TGCGCCAGCAGTGAGTCAGCGAAGGGGGCGGCTAATGAAAAACTGTTTTTT
CDR3 protein: CASSESAKGAANEKLFF

D gene: TRBD2
V gene: TRBV5-6
clone size: NA
J gene: TRBJ2-3
CDR3 DNA: TGTGCCAGCAGCTTCGGACTAGCGGGAGCTACGCAGTATTTT
CDR3 protein: CASSFGLAGATQYF

D gene: TRBD2
V gene: TRBV5-1
clone size: NA
J gene: TRBJ2-1
CDR3 DNA: TGCGCCAGCAGCTCAGGACTAGCGGGACGCTACAATGAGCAGTTCTTC
CDR3 protein: CASSSGLAGRYNEQFF

D gene: NA
V gene: TRBV18
clone size: once
J gene: TRBJ1-5
CDR3 DNA: TGTGCCAGCTCACCGGACGCCCTCGGCAATCAGCCCCAGCATTTT
CDR3 protein: CASSPDALGNQPQHF

D gene: NA
V gene: TRBV7-2
clone size: NA
J gene: TRBJ2-3
CDR3 DNA: TGTGCCAGCAGCTCGATAGTATATGGGCAGTATTTT
CDR3 protein: CASSSIVYGQYF

D gene: NA
V gene: TRBV4-3
clone size: NA
J gene: TRBJ1-5
CDR3 DNA: TGCGCCAGCAGCCAAGAGGCGTATAGCAATCAGCCCCAGCATTTT
CDR3 protein: CASSQEAYSNQPQHF

D gene: NA
V gene: TRBV3-1/TRBV3-2
clone size: NA
J gene: TRBJ2-1
CDR3 DNA: TGTGCCAGCAGCCGGGTTCCCAATGAGCAGTTCTTC
CDR3 protein: CASSRVPNEQFF

D gene: TRBD1
V gene: TRBV28
clone size: NA
J gene: TRBJ1-2
CDR3 DNA: TGTGCCAGCCAGACAGGGGACGGCTATGGCTACACCTTC
CDR3 protein: CASQTGDGYGYTF

D gene: TRBD2
V gene: TRBV7-3
clone size: once
J gene: TRBJ2-3
CDR3 DNA: TGTGCCAGCAGCCCACTCGGGGCGGGAGCCAGTACGCAGTATTTT
CDR3 protein: CASSPLGAGASTQYF

D gene: TRBD1
V gene: TRBV29-1
clone size: NA
J gene: TRBJ1-2
CDR3 DNA: TGCAGCGTTGGACAGGGGGCTGGCTACACCTTC
CDR3 protein: CSVGQGAGYTF

D gene: TRBD2
V gene: TRBV5-1
clone size: NA
J gene: TRBJ2-1
CDR3 DNA: TGCGCCAGCAGCTTTATGGCGGGGGGAAACTACAATGAGCAGTTCTTC
CDR3 protein: CASSFMAGGNYNEQFF

D gene: NA
V gene: TRBV28
clone size: NA
J gene: TRBJ2-7
CDR3 DNA: TGTGCCACCGAGAGGGACTCCTACGAGCAGTACTTC
CDR3 protein: CATERDSYEQYF

D gene: NA
V gene: TRBV10-3
clone size: NA
J gene: TRBJ1-3
CDR3 DNA: TGTGCCATCAGTGAGTTCTCTGGAAACACCATATATTTT
CDR3 protein: CAISEFSGNTIYF

D gene: NA
V gene: TRBV11-2
clone size: NA
J gene: TRBJ1-2
CDR3 DNA: TGTGCCAGCAGCTTAGATCAGGGACTCCATGGCTACACCTTC
CDR3 protein: CASSLDQGLHGYTF

D gene: NA
V gene: TRBV28
clone size: NA
J gene: TRBJ2-1
CDR3 DNA: TGTGCCAGTAATAGCGGACACTCCTACAATGAGCAGTTCTTC
CDR3 protein: CASNSGHSYNEQFF

D gene: TRBD1
V gene: TRBV7-9
clone size: NA
J gene: TRBJ2-7
CDR3 DNA: TGTGCCAGCAGAGAGAGCGGCGGGACAGGGGGCCACGAGCAGTACTTC
CDR3 protein: CASRESGGTGGHEQYF

D gene: NA
V gene: TRBV12-3/TRBV12-4
clone size: NA
J gene: TRBJ2-3
CDR3 DNA: TGTGCCAGCAGTTCACAAAACACAGATACGCAGTATTTT
CDR3 protein: CASSSQNTDTQYF

D gene: NA
V gene: TRBV3-1/TRBV3-2
clone size: few
J gene: TRBJ1-4
CDR3 DNA: TGTGCCAGCAGCCAGGACGGGACATCTGGGGAAAAACTGTTTTTT
CDR3 protein: CASSQDGTSGEKLFF

D gene: TRBD1
V gene: TRBV6-2/TRBV6-3
clone size: once
J gene: TRBJ1-5
CDR3 DNA: TGTGCCAGCAGTAACCCCAGGGGGCGCGTGGTGGATCAGCCCCAGCATTTT
CDR3 protein: CASSNPRGRVVDQPQHF

D gene: TRBD1
V gene: TRBV6-2/TRBV6-3
clone size: NA
J gene: TRBJ1-2
CDR3 DNA: TGTGCCAGCAGTTGGGACAGGGACGGCTACACCTTC
CDR3 protein: CASSWDRDGYTF

D gene: TRBD1
V gene: TRBV18
clone size: NA
J gene: TRBJ1-1
CDR3 DNA: TGTGCCAGCTCACCAGACAGGGAAGAAGCTTTCTTT
CDR3 protein: CASSPDREEAFF

D gene: NA
V gene: TRBV24-1
clone size: NA
J gene: TRBJ2-2
CDR3 DNA: TGTGCCACCAGTGACCGGGACATCCCGAACACCGGGGAGCTGTTTTTT
CDR3 protein: CATSDRDIPNTGELFF

D gene: NA
V gene: TRBV7-2
clone size: NA
J gene: TRBJ1-5
CDR3 DNA: TGTGCCAGCAGTCCTCTGGGACCCCAAATGAACCAGCCCCAGCATTTT
CDR3 protein: CASSPLGPQMNQPQHF

D gene: TRBD2
V gene: TRBV6-2/TRBV6-3
clone size: NA
J gene: TRBJ2-7
CDR3 DNA: TGTGCCAGCAGTTACTCGGTGAGCGGGGGGCGCGAGCAGTACTTC
CDR3 protein: CASSYSVSGGREQYF

D gene: NA
V gene: TRBV5-6
clone size: NA
J gene: TRBJ1-5
CDR3 DNA: TGTGCCAGCAGCAAGATCAGGATCGTCAATCAGCCCCAGCATTTT
CDR3 protein: CASSKIRIVNQPQHF

D gene: TRBD1
V gene: TRBV19
clone size: NA
J gene: TRBJ1-2
CDR3 DNA: TGTGCCAGTACTACTCCGGGACAGGGGACCTATGGCTACACCTTC
CDR3 protein: CASTTPGQGTYGYTF

D gene: TRBD1
V gene: TRBV14
clone size: NA
J gene: TRBJ1-2
CDR3 DNA: TGTGCCAGCAGCCAAGCCCCACACGTGACAGGGACCAACTATGGCTACACCTTC
CDR3 protein: CASSQAPHVTGTNYGYTF

D gene: TRBD2
V gene: TRBV18
clone size: NA
J gene: TRBJ2-7
CDR3 DNA: TGTGCCAGCTCACCGAGACTAGCGGGAGGCCACGAGCAGTACTTC
CDR3 protein: CASSPRLAGGHEQYF

D gene: NA
V gene: TRBV11-3
clone size: NA
J gene: TRBJ1-4
CDR3 DNA: TGTGCCAGCAGCACCGACGGGGGGAATAGGGAAAAACTGTTTTTT
CDR3 protein: CASSTDGGNREKLFF

D gene: NA
V gene: TRBV4-3
clone size: NA
J gene: TRBJ1-2
CDR3 DNA: TGCGCCAGCAGCCAAGATCATCAGGGAACCTATGGCTACACCTTC
CDR3 protein: CASSQDHQGTYGYTF

D gene: NA
V gene: TRBV10-3
clone size: NA
J gene: TRBJ1-1
CDR3 DNA: TGTGCCATCAGTGAATATAAACCCACTGAAGCTTTCTTT
CDR3 protein: CAISEYKPTEAFF

D gene: TRBD1
V gene: TRBV7-2
clone size: NA
J gene: TRBJ2-1
CDR3 DNA: TGTGCCAGCAGCCCAGGGACAGGCCTCGGGGGCTACAATGAGCAGTTCTTC
CDR3 protein: CASSPGTGLGGYNEQFF

D gene: TRBD1
V gene: TRBV9
clone size: NA
J gene: TRBJ2-5
CDR3 DNA: TGTGCCAGCAGCGGGGACAGGGAAGAGACCCAGTACTTC
CDR3 protein: CASSGDREETQYF